Listed here are 26 T cell receptor beta chains from one sample, sequenced in a study of shared clonotypes between healthy human individuals. The repertoire was sequenced with immunoSEQ multiplex PCR; TCRdb's copy has only in-frame clones and lacks some. The sample shows some 1 million clones, around four fifths of them seen only once. Input material: memory CD4+ T cells sorted from blood. The subset denotes: CD45RA-negative fraction. These receptors all stem from a man aged 18 to 29 in good health.

This chain connects TRBV18 to TRBJ1-1; D unclear. The CDR3 spans 13 residues. Between the trimmed V and J ends, which lost 1 base and 8 bases, there was a span of 11 bases. CDR1 is KGHSH, CDR2 LQKENI, per germline. The CDR3 here is CASSPRGGPEAFF. CDR3 DNA: TGTGCCAGCTCACCACGCGGAGGGCCAGAAGCTTTCTTT.

The rearrangement uses TRBV2 and TRBJ2-1, with 10 positions matching TRBD2. The trim removed 5 bases at V and 2 bases at J, leaving 3 bases unmatched. CDR3 length: 15 amino acids. Germline V gives CDR1 SNHLY, CDR2 FYNNEI. The CDR3 protein is CASSPSGSTYNEQFF. CDR3 nucleotide sequence: TGTGCCAGCAGTCCTAGCGGGAGCACCTACAATGAGCAGTTCTTC.

V gene TRBV7-2 combines with J gene TRBJ2-7; D unresolved. V lost 0 bases and J lost 5, with 14 bases in between. CDR1 is SGHTA, CDR2 FQGNSA, per germline. This CDR3 spans 15 amino acids. The CDR3 is CASSLAKARSHEQYF. The CDR3 coding sequence is TGTGCCAGCAGCTTAGCGAAGGCCCGGAGCCACGAGCAGTACTTC.

The rearrangement uses TRBV4-3 and TRBJ1-1; no definite D call. Germline V lookup: CDR1 LGHNA, CDR2 YSLEER. The ends were cut back, 5 bases at V and 3 bases at J, with 13 bases in the middle. This CDR3 has 14 amino acids. The DNA of the CDR3 is TGCGCCAGCAGCAAAAGGAGAACGGACACTGAAGCTTTCTTT. It specifies CASSKRRTDTEAFF.

This sequence joins TRBV19 and TRBJ2-5; D assignment may be TRBD1 or TRBD2 (5 bases each). The CDR3 consists of 15 residues. Trimming left V 1 base short and J 4 bases short, with 13 bases between. CDR1 is LNHDA and CDR2 is SQIVND in the germline V gene (reference sequence). The CDR3 sequence is CASSIGQGRGETQYF. Here the CDR3 DNA reads TGTGCCAGTAGTATAGGGCAGGGACGGGGAGAGACCCAGTACTTC.

This clone was detected a few times. The same CDR3 arises from other DNA sequences in this sample as well. The genes are TRBV5-1 and TRBJ1-4, with no clear D. The germline V gene encodes CDR1 SGHRS and CDR2 YFSETQ. Trimming left V 0 bases short and J 0 bases short, with 3 bases between. The CDR3 is 14 residues long. The CDR3 reads CASSLGSTNEKLFF. The CDR3 DNA reads as TGCGCCAGCAGCTTGGGCTCAACTAATGAAAAACTGTTTTTT. Full variable domain (outside the CDR3, taken from reference TRBV5-1 and TRBJ1-4): KAGVTQTPRYLIKTRGQQVTLSCSPISGHRSVSWYQQTPGQGLQFLFEYFSETQRNKGNFPGRFSGRQFSNSRSEMNVSTLELGDSALYLCASSLGSTNEKLFFGSGTQLSVL.

This clone was counted a few times. The gene calls are TRBV15 and TRBJ2-7, with D possibly TRBD1 on 6 matching bases. CDR3 length: 16 residues. Trimming stripped 1 base from V and 3 bases from J, with 16 bases between. Germline V CDR1 and CDR2: LNHNV, YYDKDF (reference sequence). The CDR3 coding sequence is TGTGCCACCAGCAGAGTGGGGGCCCCAACCCTCTACGAGCAGTACTTC. Translated, it gives CATSRVGAPTLYEQYF.

The chain combines TRBV2 with TRBJ2-3; 10 bases match TRBD2. Germline V gene lookup returns CDR1 SNHLY and CDR2 FYNNEI. Unmatched junction bases numbered 2, after V lost 1 base and J lost 1 base. This CDR3 comprises 16 residues. The CDR3 reads CASSEGGLAGTDTQYF. The CDR3 DNA follows: TGTGCCAGCAGTGAAGGTGGACTAGCGGGCACAGATACGCAGTATTTT. The whole variable domain, filled in from reference TRBV2 and TRBJ2-3, reads EPEVTQTPSHQVTQMGQEVILRCVPISNHLYFYWYRQILGQKVEFLVSFYNNEISEKSEIFDDQFSVERPDGSNFTLKIRSTKLEDSAMYFCASSEGGLAGTDTQYFGPGTRLTVL.

For the CDR3, the DNA is TGTGCCAGCAGCGCCGCCTTGGGGGTAGCGGGAGGGTCGGAGACCCAGTACTTC. This encodes CASSAALGVAGGSETQYF. The J gene is TRBJ2-5, the V gene TRBV5-6, with TRBD2 identical over 11 bases. CDR3 size: 18 residues. Germline assignment: CDR1 SGHDT and CDR2 YYEEEE. V lost 4 bases and J lost 5; bases outside the gene matches: 16.

In the case of this clone: The sample contains more than one DNA sequence encoding this CDR3. The genes are TRBV7-2 and TRBJ2-7, with TRBD2 matching 10 bases. CDR3 length equals 14 residues. With V trimmed by 1 base and J by 7 bases, 4 bases remained unmatched. CDR1 and CDR2 from the germline V gene are SGHTA and FQGNSA. CDR3 DNA: TGTGCCAGCAGCTTAGGGCTAGCGGGGGATGAGCAGTACTTC. Translation: CASSLGLAGDEQYF.

The CDR3 sequence is CASSRPEENLGAFF. CDR3 in DNA: TGTGCCAGTAGTAGACCTGAGGAGAATCTGGGAGCTTTCTTT. This chain links TRBV19 with TRBJ1-1; D ambiguous. V was clipped by 4 bases and J by 10 bases, with 19 bases between them. The germline V gene encodes CDR1 LNHDA and CDR2 SQIVND (reference sequence). This CDR3 region has 14 residues.

This clone showed up just a few times. This sequence joins TRBV18 and TRBJ2-7; a possible D gene is TRBD1 (5 bases). This CDR3 has 13 residues. CDR1 is KGHSH, CDR2 LQKENI, per germline. The V gene lost 6 bases and the J gene lost 6 bases, with 15 bases spanning the gap. DNA for the CDR3: TGTGCCAGCTCCCCCTCTCAGGGCTTCGAGCAGTACTTC. Translating it yields CASSPSQGFEQYF.

This chain links TRBV6-6 with TRBJ2-3; TRBD1 might be the D (6 bases). The CDR3 spans 14 residues. V lost 4 bases and J 6 bases, leaving 14 bases between the germline ends. CDR1 is MNHNY, CDR2 SVGAGI, per germline (reference sequence). CDR3 residues: CASSLMQGKDTQYF. Written as DNA, the CDR3 is TGTGCCAGCAGTTTGATGCAGGGGAAGGATACGCAGTATTTT.

Concerning this clone itself: In the same sample, other DNA sequences code for this CDR3. As DNA, the CDR3 is TGCGCCAGCAGTGAGGGGGAGAAACTGTTTTTT. This encodes CASSEGEKLFF. V is TRBV10-2 and J is TRBJ1-4, with D uncertain. The CDR3 runs to 11 residues. The V end lost 2 bases, the J end lost 11 bases, and 6 bases lay between the germline ends. Germline CDR1 WSHSY, CDR2 SAAADI.

The rearrangement links TRBV18 to TRBJ2-5; perhaps TRBD2 as D (7 bases). Germline assignment: CDR1 KGHSH and CDR2 LQKENI. The CDR3 has 16 residues. V was shortened by 1 base and J by 5 bases, with 17 bases between the two germline ends. The CDR3 DNA follows: TGTGCCAGCTCACCACAGGGAGGGGGTAGAAAGGAGACCCAGTACTTC. It translates to CASSPQGGGRKETQYF.

V gene TRBV10-3 combines with J gene TRBJ2-7; D unresolved. The V and J ends lost 0 bases and 6 bases respectively, with 6 bases between them. The CDR3 has 12 amino acids. Germline lookup yields CDR1 ENHRY and CDR2 SYGVKD. Written as DNA, the CDR3 is TGTGCCATCAGTGAGTCCGGCGCCGAGCAGTACTTC. Its protein product is CAISESGAEQYF.

This clone has a single count. The chain is built from TRBV2 and TRBJ2-4; perhaps D is TRBD1 or TRBD2 (5 bases each). Germline V gene lookup returns CDR1 SNHLY and CDR2 FYNNEI. V dropped 4 bases and J dropped 6 bases, with 13 bases sitting between them. The CDR3 has 14 residues. The CDR3 region is CASSGERQGNIQYF. CDR3 nucleotides: TGTGCCAGCAGTGGGGAGCGGCAGGGAAACATTCAGTACTTC.

This clone was counted many times. This chain joins TRBV10-3 and TRBJ2-5; TRBD1 matches 8 bases. V lost 2 bases and J lost 5; bases outside the gene matches: 7. Germline V gene lookup returns CDR1 ENHRY and CDR2 SYGVKD. The CDR3 covers 15 residues. CDR3: CAISEPTGAKETQYF. The CDR3 DNA is TGTGCCATCAGTGAGCCGACAGGGGCGAAGGAGACCCAGTACTTC.

The chain joins TRBV5-6 to TRBJ1-2; TRBD1 might be the D (6 bases). The CDR3 consists of 16 residues. Trimming took 3 bases from V and 2 from J, leaving 17 bases between them. Per germline, CDR1 SGHDT and CDR2 YYEEEE. Written as DNA, the CDR3 is TGTGCCAGCAGCTCCCAACGAGGGGGATTAAACTATGGCTACACCTTC. It yields the protein CASSSQRGGLNYGYTF.

There are a few counts of this clone. Other nucleotide sequences from this sample produce the same CDR3. The chain uses TRBV5-1 and TRBJ2-7; D may be TRBD1 (5 bases). CDR1 and CDR2 (germline): SGHRS, YFSETQ. The V and J ends lost 5 bases and 1 base respectively, with 13 bases between them. CDR3 length equals 14 residues. The CDR3 reads CASSLGQSSYEQYF. CDR3 nucleotides: TGCGCCAGCAGTCTGGGGCAATCATCCTACGAGCAGTACTTC. The full variable domain, rest sourced from reference TRBV5-1 and TRBJ2-7, is KAGVTQTPRYLIKTRGQQVTLSCSPISGHRSVSWYQQTPGQGLQFLFEYFSETQRNKGNFPGRFSGRQFSNSRSEMNVSTLELGDSALYLCASSLGQSSYEQYFGPGTRLTVT.

In its sample, this clone was seen a few times. The same CDR3 is also encoded by other DNA sequences in this sample. V and J are TRBV11-2 and TRBJ2-5, with a possible D match to TRBD2 (5 bases). The CDR3 has 14 residues. CDR1 SGHAT and CDR2 FQNNGV come from the germline V gene. The V end lost 0 bases, the J end lost 5 bases, and 10 bases lay between the germline ends. The CDR3 loop reads CASSLDLGVETQYF. CDR3 bases: TGTGCCAGCAGCTTAGATCTCGGGGTGGAGACCCAGTACTTC. Combining the CDR3 with reference TRBV11-2 and TRBJ2-5 gives the whole variable domain EAGVAQSPRYKIIEKRQSVAFWCNPISGHATLYWYQQILGQGPKLLIQFQNNGVVDDSQLPKDRFSAERLKGVDSTLKIQPAKLEDSAVYLCASSLDLGVETQYFGPGTRLLVL.

The chain carries TRBV5-1 and TRBJ1-1, with 10 nucleotides matching TRBD1. V dropped 0 bases and J dropped 4; count of bases not matched to a gene: 9. This CDR3 is built from 17 residues. Germline CDR1 is SGHRS and CDR2 is YFSETQ. In nucleotides, the CDR3 is TGCGCCAGCAGCTTGGACCCCTCCGGGACAGGGGCCACTGAAGCTTTCTTT. Its translation: CASSLDPSGTGATEAFF.

The J gene is TRBJ2-3, the V gene TRBV11-2; 7 nucleotides line up with TRBD2. V was clipped by 1 base and J by 0 bases; unmatched bases: 4. CDR3 length: 16 residues. In germline, CDR1 is SGHAT, CDR2 FQNNGV. The CDR3 region has the DNA TGTGCCAGCAGCTTAGTAGGTAGCGGGAGCACAGATACGCAGTATTTT. It encodes CASSLVGSGSTDTQYF. Using reference TRBV11-2 and TRBJ2-3 for the parts outside the CDR3, the full variable domain is EAGVAQSPRYKIIEKRQSVAFWCNPISGHATLYWYQQILGQGPKLLIQFQNNGVVDDSQLPKDRFSAERLKGVDSTLKIQPAKLEDSAVYLCASSLVGSGSTDTQYFGPGTRLTVL.

This clone has only one observation. The chain is built from TRBV19 and TRBJ1-3; no firm D call. Germline V gene lookup returns CDR1 LNHDA and CDR2 SQIVND (reference sequence). The V gene lost 3 bases and the J gene lost 0 bases, with 9 bases spanning the gap. The CDR3 totals 15 residues. The CDR3 DNA reads TGTGCCAGTAGTATTCCCCAGACCTCTGGAAACACCATATATTTT. The encoded protein is CASSIPQTSGNTIYF.

The chain uses TRBV6-1 and TRBJ2-5, with TRBD2 matching over 11 bases. The ends lost 3 bases at V and 5 bases at J; junction bases unmatched: 8. The V gene's germline CDR1 is MNHNS and CDR2 SASEGT. The CDR3 spans 16 residues. CDR3 coding DNA: TGTGCCAGCAGTGAGGTTCGACTAGCGGGGAGTGAGACCCAGTACTTC. Its translation is CASSEVRLAGSETQYF.

The chain combines TRBV19 with TRBJ1-2; D is undetermined. The CDR3 has 15 residues. Trimming shortened V by 3 bases and J by 0 bases, and 11 bases separated the two germline ends. Looked up from germline, CDR1 is LNHDA and CDR2 is SQIVND (reference sequence). CDR3 region: CASSISGISNYGYTF. Here the CDR3 DNA reads TGTGCCAGTAGTATCTCGGGCATCTCTAACTATGGCTACACCTTC.